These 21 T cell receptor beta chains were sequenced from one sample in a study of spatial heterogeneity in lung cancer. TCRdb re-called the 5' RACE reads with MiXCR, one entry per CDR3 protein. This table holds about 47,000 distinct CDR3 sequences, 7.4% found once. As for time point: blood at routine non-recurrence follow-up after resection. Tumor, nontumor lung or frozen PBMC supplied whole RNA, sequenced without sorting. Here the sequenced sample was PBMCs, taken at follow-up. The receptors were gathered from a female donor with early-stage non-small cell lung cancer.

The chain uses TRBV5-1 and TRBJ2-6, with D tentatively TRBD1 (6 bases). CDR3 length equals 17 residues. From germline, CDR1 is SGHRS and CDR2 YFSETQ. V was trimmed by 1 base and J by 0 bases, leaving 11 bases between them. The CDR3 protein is CASSLQTGNSGANVLTF. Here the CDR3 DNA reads TGCGCCAGCAGCTTGCAGACAGGAAACTCTGGGGCCAACGTCCTGACTTTC.

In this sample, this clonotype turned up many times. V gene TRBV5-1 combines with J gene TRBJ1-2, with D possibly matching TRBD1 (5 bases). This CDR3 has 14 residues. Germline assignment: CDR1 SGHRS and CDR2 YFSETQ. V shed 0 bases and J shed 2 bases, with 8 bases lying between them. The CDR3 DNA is TGCGCCAGCAGCTTGGGTTGGGGGAACTATGGCTACACCTTC. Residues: CASSLGWGNYGYTF.

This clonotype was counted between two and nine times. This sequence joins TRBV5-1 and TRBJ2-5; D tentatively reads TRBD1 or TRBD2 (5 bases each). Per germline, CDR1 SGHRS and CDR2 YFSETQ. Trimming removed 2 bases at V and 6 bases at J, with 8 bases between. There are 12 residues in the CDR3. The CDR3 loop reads CASSFGDQTQYF. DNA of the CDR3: TGCGCCAGCAGCTTCGGGGACCAGACCCAGTACTTC. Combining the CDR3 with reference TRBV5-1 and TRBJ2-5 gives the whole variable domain KAGVTQTPRYLIKTRGQQVTLSCSPISGHRSVSWYQQTPGQGLQFLFEYFSETQRNKGNFPGRFSGRQFSNSRSEMNVSTLELGDSALYLCASSFGDQTQYFGPGTRLLVL.

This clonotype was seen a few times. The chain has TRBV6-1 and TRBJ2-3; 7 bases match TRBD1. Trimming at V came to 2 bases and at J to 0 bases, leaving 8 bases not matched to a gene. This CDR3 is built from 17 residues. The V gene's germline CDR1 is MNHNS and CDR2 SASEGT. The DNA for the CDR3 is TGTGCCAGCAGTGAATTACAGGGGCCACTCAGCACAGATACGCAGTATTTT. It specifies CASSELQGPLSTDTQYF.

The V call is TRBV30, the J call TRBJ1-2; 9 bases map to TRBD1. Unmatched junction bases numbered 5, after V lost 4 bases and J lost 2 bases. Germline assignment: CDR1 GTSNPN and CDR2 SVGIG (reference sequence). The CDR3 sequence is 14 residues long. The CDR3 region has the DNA TGTGCCTGGACCCTGGACAGGGGAAACTATGGCTACACCTTC. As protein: CAWTLDRGNYGYTF.

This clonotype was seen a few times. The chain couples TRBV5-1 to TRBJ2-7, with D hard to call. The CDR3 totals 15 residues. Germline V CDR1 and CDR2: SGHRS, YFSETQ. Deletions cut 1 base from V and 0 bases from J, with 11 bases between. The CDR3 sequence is CASSLIPESSYEQYF. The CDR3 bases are TGCGCCAGCAGCTTGATACCGGAGAGCTCCTACGAGCAGTACTTC.

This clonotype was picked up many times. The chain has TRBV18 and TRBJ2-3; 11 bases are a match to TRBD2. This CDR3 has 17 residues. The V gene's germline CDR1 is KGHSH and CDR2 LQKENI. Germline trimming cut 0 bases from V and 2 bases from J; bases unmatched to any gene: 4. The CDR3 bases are TGTGCCAGCTCACCACCGGGACTAGCGGTGATCACAGATACGCAGTATTTT. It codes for CASSPPGLAVITDTQYF.

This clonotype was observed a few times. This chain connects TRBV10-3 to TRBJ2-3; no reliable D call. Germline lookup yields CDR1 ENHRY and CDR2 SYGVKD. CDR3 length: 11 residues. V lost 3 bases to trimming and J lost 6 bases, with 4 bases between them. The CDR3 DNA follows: TGTGCCATCAGTGAAAGGGATACGCAGTATTTT. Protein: CAISERDTQYF.

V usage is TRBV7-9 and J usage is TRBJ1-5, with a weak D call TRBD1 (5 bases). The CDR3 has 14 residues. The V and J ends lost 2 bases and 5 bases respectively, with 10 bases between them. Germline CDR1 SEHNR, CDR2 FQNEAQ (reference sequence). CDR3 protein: CASSLTQGDQPQHF. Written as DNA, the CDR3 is TGTGCCAGCAGCTTAACTCAGGGAGATCAGCCCCAGCATTTT.

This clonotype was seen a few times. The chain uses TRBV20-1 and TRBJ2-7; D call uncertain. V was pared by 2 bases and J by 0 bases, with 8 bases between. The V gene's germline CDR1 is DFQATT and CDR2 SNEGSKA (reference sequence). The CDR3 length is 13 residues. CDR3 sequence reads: CSARQENSYEQYF. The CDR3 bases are TGCAGTGCTAGACAGGAGAACTCCTACGAGCAGTACTTC.

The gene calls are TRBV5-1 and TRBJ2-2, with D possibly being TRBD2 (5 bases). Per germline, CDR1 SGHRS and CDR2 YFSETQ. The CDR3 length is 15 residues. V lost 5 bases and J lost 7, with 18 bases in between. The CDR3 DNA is TGCGCCAGCAGTCGGGATGCGGCAGCCAACGGGGAGCTGTTTTTT. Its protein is CASSRDAAANGELFF.

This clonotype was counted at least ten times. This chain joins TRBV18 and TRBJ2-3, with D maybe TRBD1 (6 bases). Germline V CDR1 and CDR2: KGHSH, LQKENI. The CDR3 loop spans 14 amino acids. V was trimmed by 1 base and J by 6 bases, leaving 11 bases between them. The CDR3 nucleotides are TGTGCCAGCTCACCACGGGGGCGCGGCGATACGCAGTATTTT. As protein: CASSPRGRGDTQYF.

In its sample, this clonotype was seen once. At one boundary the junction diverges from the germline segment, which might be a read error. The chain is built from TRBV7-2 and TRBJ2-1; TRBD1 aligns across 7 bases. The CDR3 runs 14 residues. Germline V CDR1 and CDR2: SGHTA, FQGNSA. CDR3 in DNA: TGTGCCTGCAGCTTGACAGGGATGGGCAATGAGCAGTTCTTC. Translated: CACSLTGMGNEQFF.

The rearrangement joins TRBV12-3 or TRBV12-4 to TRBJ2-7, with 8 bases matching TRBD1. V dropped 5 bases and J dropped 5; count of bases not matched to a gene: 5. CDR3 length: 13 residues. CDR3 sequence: CASSTNRGDEQYF. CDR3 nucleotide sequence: TGTGCCAGCAGTACCAACAGGGGGGACGAGCAGTACTTC.

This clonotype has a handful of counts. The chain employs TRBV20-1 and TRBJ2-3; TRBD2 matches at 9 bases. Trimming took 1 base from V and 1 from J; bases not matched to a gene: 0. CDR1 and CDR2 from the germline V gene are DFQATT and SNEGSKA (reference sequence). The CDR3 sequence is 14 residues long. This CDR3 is CSARASGGTDTQYF. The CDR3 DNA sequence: TGCAGTGCTAGAGCTAGCGGGGGCACAGATACGCAGTATTTT.

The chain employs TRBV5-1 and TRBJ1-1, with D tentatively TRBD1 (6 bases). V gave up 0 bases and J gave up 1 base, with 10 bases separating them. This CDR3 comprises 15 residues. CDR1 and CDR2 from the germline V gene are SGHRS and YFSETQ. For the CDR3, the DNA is TGCGCCAGCAGCTTGGCCTACAGGGCGAACACTGAAGCTTTCTTT. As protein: CASSLAYRANTEAFF.

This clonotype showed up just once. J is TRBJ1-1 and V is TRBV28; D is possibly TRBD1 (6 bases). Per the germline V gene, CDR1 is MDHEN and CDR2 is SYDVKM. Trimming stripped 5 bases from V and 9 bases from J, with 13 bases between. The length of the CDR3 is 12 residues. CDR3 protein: CASSQGQLKAFF. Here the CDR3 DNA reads TGTGCCAGCAGTCAAGGACAGTTGAAAGCTTTCTTT. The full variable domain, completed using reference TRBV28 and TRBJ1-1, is DVKVTQSSRYLVKRTGEKVFLECVQDMDHENMFWYRQDPGLGLRLIYFSYDVKMKEKGDIPEGYSVSREKKERFSLILESASTNQTSMYLCASSQGQLKAFFGQGTRLTVV.

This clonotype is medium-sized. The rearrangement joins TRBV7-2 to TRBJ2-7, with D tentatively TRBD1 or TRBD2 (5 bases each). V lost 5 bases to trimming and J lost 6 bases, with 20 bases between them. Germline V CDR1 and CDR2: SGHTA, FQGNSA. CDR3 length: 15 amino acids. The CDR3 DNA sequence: TGTGCCAGCAGCCCGATGGGACGGGTAGCAGCCGAGCAGTACTTC. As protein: CASSPMGRVAAEQYF.

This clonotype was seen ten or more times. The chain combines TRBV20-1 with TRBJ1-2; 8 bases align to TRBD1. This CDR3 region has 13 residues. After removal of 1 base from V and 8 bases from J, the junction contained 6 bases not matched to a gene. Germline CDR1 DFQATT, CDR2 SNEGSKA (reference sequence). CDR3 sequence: CSARGQGLRGYTF. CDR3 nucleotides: TGCAGTGCTAGAGGACAGGGGTTGAGGGGCTACACCTTC.

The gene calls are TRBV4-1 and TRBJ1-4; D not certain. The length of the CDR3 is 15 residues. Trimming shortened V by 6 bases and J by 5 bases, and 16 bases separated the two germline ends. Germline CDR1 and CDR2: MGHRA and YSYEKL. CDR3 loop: CASRLKVGRNEKLFF. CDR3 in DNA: TGCGCCAGCAGGTTGAAAGTAGGACGGAATGAAAAACTGTTTTTT.

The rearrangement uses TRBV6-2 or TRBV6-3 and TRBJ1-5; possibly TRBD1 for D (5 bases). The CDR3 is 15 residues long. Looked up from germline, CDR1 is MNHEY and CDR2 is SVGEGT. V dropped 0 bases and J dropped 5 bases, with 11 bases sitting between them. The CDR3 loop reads CASSYSSGVYQPQHF. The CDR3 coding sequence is TGTGCCAGCAGTTACTCGTCGGGGGTTTATCAGCCCCAGCATTTT.